This passage covers 7 T cell receptor beta chains from one sample sequenced in a study of blood T cell repertoires in COVID-19. The repertoire was sequenced with immunoSEQ multiplex PCR; TCRdb's copy has only in-frame clones and lacks some. The sample gives about 100,000 clones, approximately 86% of which show up once; under 3% is in the top ten. What was sequenced was peripheral blood. The receptors shown here come from a man in his forties or fifties with active or convalescent COVID-19.

The V gene is TRBV6-4, the J gene TRBJ2-5, with D tentatively TRBD2 (6 bases). Germline V gene data show CDR1 as MRHNA and CDR2 as SNTAGT. V was pared by 6 bases and J by 2 bases, with 19 bases between. The CDR3 contains 16 residues. Here the CDR3 DNA reads TGTGCCAGCAGGACTAGAGCTCCTAAGACTCAAGAGACCCAGTACTTC. Amino acids: CASRTRAPKTQETQYF.

CDR3 nucleotide sequence: TGTGCCAGCAGTCCCTGGGGACAGGGGGCCGCCTATGGCTACACCTTC. Its translation: CASSPWGQGAAYGYTF. The rearrangement uses TRBV28 and TRBJ1-2; 12 positions agree with TRBD1. The CDR3 covers 16 residues. V lost 5 bases to trimming and J lost 4 bases; unmatched junction nucleotides: 8. Germline V gives CDR1 MDHEN, CDR2 SYDVKM.

The V and J genes are TRBV10-2 and TRBJ2-7, with D maybe TRBD2 (7 bases). V shed 8 bases and J shed 3 bases, with 11 bases lying between them. The CDR3 totals 12 residues. Germline CDR1 and CDR2: WSHSY and SAAADI. CDR3 DNA: TGCGCCAGCGGGGGGGCGGGCTACGAGCAGTACGTC. Amino acids: CASGGAGYEQYV.

V and J are TRBV5-5 and TRBJ2-5, with D perhaps TRBD2 (5 bases). This CDR3 region has 15 residues. The V end lost 0 bases, the J end lost 3 bases, and 12 bases lay between the germline ends. The germline CDR1 and CDR2 sequences are SGHKS and YYEKEE (reference sequence). The CDR3 bases are TGTGCCAGCAGCTTGGCGTCTAGCTCTAAAGAGACCCAGTACTTC. Its protein is CASSLASSSKETQYF.

The chain has TRBV18 and TRBJ1-3, with a tentative D call TRBD1 (5 bases). Germline-derived CDR1 and CDR2 are KGHSH and LQKENI. The CDR3 has 15 residues. V gave up 0 bases and J gave up 0 bases, with 6 bases separating them. This CDR3 is CASSPPQGSGNTIYF. In DNA, the CDR3 is TGTGCCAGCTCACCACCGCAGGGCTCTGGAAACACCATATATTTT.

The chain joins TRBV14 to TRBJ2-3, with a weak D call TRBD1 (6 bases). The germline CDR1 and CDR2 sequences are SGHDN and FVKESK. V lost 1 base and J lost 2, with 10 bases in between. There are 15 residues in the CDR3. CDR3 DNA sequence: TGTGCCAGCAGCCAAGGGGGACAAGCCACAGATACGCAGTATTTT. It specifies CASSQGGQATDTQYF.

The rearrangement links TRBV7-8 to TRBJ1-6; D remains ambiguous. This CDR3 region has 15 residues. CDR1 and CDR2 (germline): SGHVS, FQNEAQ. V lost 1 base and J 8 bases, leaving 12 bases between the germline ends. Written as DNA, the CDR3 is TGTGCCAGCAGCTTAGTTCCCCCGAGGGATTCACCCCTCCACTTT. This encodes CASSLVPPRDSPLHF.